A single sample is the source of the 19 T cell receptor beta chains below, sequenced in a study of early T cells in non-severe SARS-CoV-2 infection. In TCRdb, the 5' RACE reads were re-called with MiXCR into one record per CDR3 protein. This table has some 59,000 distinct CDR3 sequences, 7.5% to 9% appearing once. Sequencing was performed on whole blood, taken at baseline. Receptors originate from an adult who was a healthcare worker with PCR-confirmed SARS-CoV-2 infection or an uninfected control (not recorded which).

This clonotype was detected only a few times. The J gene is TRBJ1-1, the V gene TRBV19; no clear D gene. Between the trimmed V and J ends, which lost 5 bases and 0 bases, there was a span of 10 bases. Looked up from germline, CDR1 is LNHDA and CDR2 is SQIVND (reference sequence). This CDR3 region has 14 residues. The CDR3 loop is CASSPDTLNTEAFF. CDR3 in DNA: TGTGCCAGTAGTCCCGACACTCTGAACACTGAAGCTTTCTTT.

J is TRBJ1-2 and V is TRBV7-9; 10 nucleotides agree with TRBD1. The CDR3 consists of 15 residues. With V trimmed by 5 bases and J by 6 bases, 9 bases remained unmatched. Germline lookup yields CDR1 SEHNR and CDR2 FQNEAQ (reference sequence). The CDR3 region is CASSPLRQGADGYTF. CDR3 DNA sequence: TGTGCCAGCAGCCCGCTCCGACAGGGGGCAGATGGCTACACCTTC.

This clonotype was seen a handful of times. The chain uses TRBV2 and TRBJ2-7, with 13 bases matching TRBD2. The V gene end was trimmed by 1 base and the J gene end by 4 bases; junction bases not matched to a gene: 1. Germline CDR1 SNHLY, CDR2 FYNNEI. The CDR3 sequence is 15 residues long. The CDR3 here is CASSEGLAGGYEQYF. The CDR3 nucleotides read TGTGCCAGCAGTGAAGGACTAGCGGGAGGATACGAGCAGTACTTC.

The sample holds many counts of this clonotype. This chain uses TRBV9 with TRBJ2-3, with 10 bases identical to TRBD2. J gave up 4 bases and V 2 bases, and 7 bases lay outside the gene matches. Germline V lookup: CDR1 SGDLS, CDR2 YYNGEE. CDR3 size: 16 residues. CDR3 nucleotide sequence: TGTGCCAGCAGCGTCCTAGCGGGGGAGGGGCCAGATACGCAGTATTTT. Translation gives CASSVLAGEGPDTQYF. Variable domain in full (rest from reference TRBV9 and TRBJ2-3): DSGVTQTPKHLITATGQRVTLRCSPRSGDLSVYWYQQSLDQGLQFLIQYYNGEERAKGNILERFSAQQFPDLHSELNLSSLELGDSALYFCASSVLAGEGPDTQYFGPGTRLTVL.

Ten or more counts support this clonotype. V is TRBV5-5 and J is TRBJ2-5, with D possibly TRBD1 on 7 matching bases. Germline CDR1 reads SGHKS; CDR2 reads YYEKEE (reference sequence). V was clipped by 4 bases and J by 5 bases, with 12 bases between them. The length of the CDR3 is 13 residues. CDR3 coding DNA: TGTGCCAGCAGCGGAGGGGGCTCGGAGACCCAGTACTTC. Its translation: CASSGGGSETQYF. Based on the CDR3 plus reference TRBV5-5 and TRBJ2-5, the full variable domain is DAGVTQSPTHLIKTRGQQVTLRCSPISGHKSVSWYQQVLGQGPQFIFQYYEKEERGRGNFPDRFSARQFPNYSSELNVNALLLGDSALYLCASSGGGSETQYFGPGTRLLVL.

This clonotype appeared a few times. The V gene is TRBV24-1, the J gene TRBJ2-3, with 9 bases identical to TRBD1. This CDR3 region has 18 residues. The germline gives CDR1 KGHDR, CDR2 SFDVKD. J was trimmed by 3 bases and V by 1 base; bases with no gene match: 10. The CDR3 coding sequence is TGTGCCACCAGTGATTTCCCCCAGGGACAGGGATCGACAGATACGCAGTATTTT. Its protein is CATSDFPQGQGSTDTQYF.

This clonotype was seen ten or more times. The V and J genes are TRBV20-1 and TRBJ2-1; D might be TRBD2 (7 bases). Trimming took 6 bases from V and 0 from J, leaving 18 bases between them. The CDR3 totals 16 residues. Germline values: CDR1 DFQATT, CDR2 SNEGSKA (reference sequence). This CDR3 reads CSALWGLADSYNEQFF. The CDR3 nucleotides are TGCAGTGCCCTCTGGGGGCTAGCGGACTCCTACAATGAGCAGTTCTTC.

Comments on this clonotype: A read error may explain this, as a much larger clone is one base away. The final CDR3 position lacks the conserved phenylalanine or tryptophan, pointing to a likely read error. The chain combines TRBV7-9 with TRBJ1-1; D gene uncertain. V lost 1 base, J lost 1 base, and 10 bases lay in between. Germline assignment: CDR1 SEHNR and CDR2 FQNEAQ (reference sequence). CDR3 size: 15 residues. The CDR3 region has the DNA TGTGCCAGCAGCTTAGGAAGTGGCCGGAACACTGAAGCTTTCTAT. This codes for CASSLGSGRNTEAFY.

In its sample, this clonotype was seen a few times. This chain connects TRBV18 to TRBJ2-5; maybe TRBD2 (6 bases). The CDR3 is 12 residues long. CDR1 and CDR2 (germline): KGHSH, LQKENI. V lost 3 bases and J 4 bases, leaving 6 bases between the germline ends. The CDR3 nucleotides read TGTGCCAGCTCACCGGAGGGAGAGACCCAGTACTTC. It yields the protein CASSPEGETQYF.

The chain recombines TRBV11-2 with TRBJ1-5, with unresolved D. The germline CDR1 and CDR2 sequences are SGHAT and FQNNGV. The CDR3 consists of 17 residues. V gave up 5 bases and J gave up 3 bases, with 20 bases separating them. CDR3 DNA: TGTGCCAGCAGCCCTGGAGGAGGAGCCGGGAACAATCAGCCCCAGCATTTT. Its translation: CASSPGGGAGNNQPQHF.

This clonotype was observed a few times. The genes are TRBV5-1 and TRBJ2-3; D gene ambiguous. Between the trimmed V and J ends, which lost 3 bases and 4 bases, there was a span of 9 bases. Per germline, CDR1 SGHRS and CDR2 YFSETQ. CDR3 length equals 13 residues. CDR3 bases: TGCGCCAGCAGCTATGGCTTGGCAGATACGCAGTATTTT. Translated, it gives CASSYGLADTQYF.

This clonotype has a handful of counts. This chain links TRBV12-3 or TRBV12-4 with TRBJ2-1; TRBD2 might be the D (5 bases). The CDR3 spans 12 residues. V dropped 4 bases and J dropped 9 bases, with 10 bases sitting between them. The CDR3 loop is CASSSRVGEQFF. DNA for the CDR3: TGTGCCAGCAGTTCGAGGGTAGGTGAGCAGTTCTTC.

This clonotype was seen only a few times. The rearrangement links TRBV12-3 or TRBV12-4 to TRBJ1-2, with TRBD1 identical over 10 bases. The CDR3 extends over 14 amino acids. The trim removed 8 bases at V and 3 bases at J, leaving 6 bases unmatched. CDR3 loop: CASATGTGDYGYTF. DNA for the CDR3: TGTGCCAGCGCGACCGGGACAGGGGACTATGGCTACACCTTC.

Only a few counts were recorded for this clonotype. The chain couples TRBV5-1 to TRBJ2-3, with TRBD1 matching over 7 bases. V trimming: 5 bases; J trimming: 0 bases; junction bases outside the gene matches: 6. The germline V gene encodes CDR1 SGHRS and CDR2 YFSETQ. This CDR3 comprises 15 residues. CDR3 coding DNA: TGCGCCAGCAGACCCGGGACAGTCAGCACAGATACGCAGTATTTT. This gives the protein CASRPGTVSTDTQYF.

This clonotype came up a few times. This chain connects TRBV7-6 to TRBJ2-2, with 11 bases identical to TRBD1. J lost 3 bases, V lost 4 bases, and 10 bases had no gene match. The CDR3 has 18 amino acids. In germline, CDR1 is SGHVS, CDR2 FNYEAQ. The CDR3 DNA is TGTGCCAGCAGCTCCGGACAGGGGGCGGGGGTTTACACCGGGGAGCTGTTTTTT. Protein sequence: CASSSGQGAGVYTGELFF. The complete variable domain, with remaining parts taken from reference TRBV7-6 and TRBJ2-2, reads GAGVSQSPRYKVTKRGQDVALRCDPISGHVSLYWYRQALGQGPEFLTYFNYEAQQDKSGLPNDRFSAERPEGSISTLTIQRTEQRDSAMYRCASSSGQGAGVYTGELFFGEGSRLTVL.

This clonotype was counted many times. This chain connects TRBV7-9 to TRBJ2-6; D not resolved. CDR1 and CDR2 from the germline V gene are SEHNR and FQNEAQ (reference sequence). There are 15 residues in the CDR3. Trimming left V 6 bases short and J 0 bases short, with 9 bases between. CDR3 DNA sequence: TGTGCCAGCAGATCTTTACGCTCTGGGGCCAACGTCCTGACTTTC. Its protein product is CASRSLRSGANVLTF.

This clonotype has only a few counts. This rearrangement joins TRBV29-1 to TRBJ2-6; 8 bases agree with TRBD1. The CDR3 contains 15 residues. The V and J ends lost 7 bases and 4 bases, in that order; junction bases with no gene match: 9. Germline CDR1 SQVTM, CDR2 ANQGSEA. CDR3 coding DNA: TGCAGCGCCTACCGACAGGGGACCGGGGCCAACGTCCTGACTTTC. Protein sequence: CSAYRQGTGANVLTF.

The sample holds many counts of this clonotype. The chain recombines TRBV28 with TRBJ1-6, with a tentative D call TRBD1 (5 bases). Trimming removed 4 bases from V and 10 bases from J, with 14 bases in between. The CDR3 is 14 amino acids. In germline, CDR1 is MDHEN, CDR2 SYDVKM. The CDR3 loop reads CASSWGFESSPLHF. In nucleotides, the CDR3 is TGTGCCAGCAGTTGGGGGTTTGAGAGCTCACCCCTCCACTTT.

This clonotype came up many times. The V gene is TRBV12-3 or TRBV12-4, the J gene TRBJ1-4; D is unclear. With 5 bases removed from V and 8 bases from J, the gap between germline ends came to 12 bases. This CDR3 contains 13 residues. The CDR3 is CASSLHGGEKLFF. In DNA form, the CDR3 reads TGTGCCAGCAGTCTCCATGGAGGGGAAAAACTGTTTTTT.